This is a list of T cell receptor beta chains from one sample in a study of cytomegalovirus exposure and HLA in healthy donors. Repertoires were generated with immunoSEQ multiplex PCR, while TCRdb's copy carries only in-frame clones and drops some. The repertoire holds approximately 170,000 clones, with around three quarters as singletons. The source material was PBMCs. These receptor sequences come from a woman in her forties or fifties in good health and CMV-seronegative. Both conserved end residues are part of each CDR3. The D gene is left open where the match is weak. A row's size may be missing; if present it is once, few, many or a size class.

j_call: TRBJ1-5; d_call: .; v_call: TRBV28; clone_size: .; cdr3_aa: CASSFRQGSQPQHF; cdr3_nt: TGTGCCAGCAGTTTTCGCCAGGGGAGTCAGCCCCAGCATTTT
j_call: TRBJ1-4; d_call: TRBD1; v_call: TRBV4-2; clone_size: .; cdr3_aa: CASSTRDRGRQTNEKLFF; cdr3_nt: TGTGCCAGCAGCACCCGGGACAGGGGGAGGCAGACTAATGAAAAACTGTTTTTT
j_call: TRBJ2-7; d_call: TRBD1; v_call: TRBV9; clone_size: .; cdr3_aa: CASSVLTGGEQYF; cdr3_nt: TGTGCCAGCAGCGTATTGACAGGGGGCGAGCAGTACTTC
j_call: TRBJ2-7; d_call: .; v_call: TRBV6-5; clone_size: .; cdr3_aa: CASSYSTGNQYF; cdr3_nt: TGTGCCAGCAGTTACTCCACAGGGAATCAGTACTTC
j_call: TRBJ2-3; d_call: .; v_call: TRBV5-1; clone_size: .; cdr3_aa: CASSLDKGRLTDTQYF; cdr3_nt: TGCGCCAGCAGCTTGGATAAGGGGCGTTTGACAGATACGCAGTATTTT
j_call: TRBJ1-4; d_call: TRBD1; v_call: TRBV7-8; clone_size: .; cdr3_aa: CASSSGQSNEKLFF; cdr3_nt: TGTGCCAGCAGCTCGGGACAGTCGAATGAAAAACTGTTTTTT
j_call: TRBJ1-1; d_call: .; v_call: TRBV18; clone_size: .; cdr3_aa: CASSPDMNTEAFF; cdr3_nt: TGTGCCAGCTCACCAGACATGAACACTGAAGCTTTCTTT
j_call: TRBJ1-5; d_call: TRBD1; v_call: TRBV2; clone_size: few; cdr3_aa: CASSRGDRGNQPQHF; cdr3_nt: TGTGCCAGCAGTAGGGGTGACAGGGGGAATCAGCCCCAGCATTTT
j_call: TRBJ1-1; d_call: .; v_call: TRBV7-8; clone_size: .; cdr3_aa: CASSKPGDNTEAFF; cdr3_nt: TGTGCCAGCAGCAAACCCGGGGATAACACTGAAGCTTTCTTT
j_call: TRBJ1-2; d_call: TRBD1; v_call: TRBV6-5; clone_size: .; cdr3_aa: CASSYRKTGGLHGYTF; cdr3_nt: TGTGCCAGCAGTTACCGGAAGACAGGGGGCCTTCATGGCTACACCTTC
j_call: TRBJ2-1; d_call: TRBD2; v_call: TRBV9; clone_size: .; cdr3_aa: CASSVLADSSVLFF; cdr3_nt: TGTGCCAGCAGCGTACTAGCGGACTCCAGTGTCCTGTTCTTC
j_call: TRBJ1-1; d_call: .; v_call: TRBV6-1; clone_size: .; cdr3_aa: CASSESGRGGEAFF; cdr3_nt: TGTGCCAGCAGTGAATCCGGGAGGGGAGGAGAAGCTTTCTTT
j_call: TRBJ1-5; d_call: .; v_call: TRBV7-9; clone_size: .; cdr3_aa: CASSPWTGNQPQHF; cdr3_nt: TGTGCCAGCAGCCCATGGACTGGCAATCAGCCCCAGCATTTT
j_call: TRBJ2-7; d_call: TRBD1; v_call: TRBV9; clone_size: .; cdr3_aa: CASSVAPTGGGNEQYF; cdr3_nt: TGTGCCAGCAGCGTAGCCCCTACAGGGGGCGGCAACGAGCAGTACTTC
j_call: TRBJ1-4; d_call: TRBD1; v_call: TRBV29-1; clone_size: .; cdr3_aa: CSVVLGGQGSSLFF; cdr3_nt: TGCAGCGTCGTACTGGGCGGACAGGGGTCTTCACTGTTTTTT
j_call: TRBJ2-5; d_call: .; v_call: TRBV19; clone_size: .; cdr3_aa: CASSIGGLGETQYF; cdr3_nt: TGTGCCAGTAGTATCGGGGGGCTGGGGGAGACCCAGTACTTC
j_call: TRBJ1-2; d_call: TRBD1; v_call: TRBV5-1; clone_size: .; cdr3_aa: CASSLGQGSYGYTF; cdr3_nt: TGCGCCAGCAGCTTGGGACAGGGCTCCTATGGCTACACCTTC
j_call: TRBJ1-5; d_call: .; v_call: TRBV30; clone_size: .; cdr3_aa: CAWSPSRNQPQHF; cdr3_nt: TGTGCCTGGAGTCCCTCTCGGAATCAGCCCCAGCATTTT
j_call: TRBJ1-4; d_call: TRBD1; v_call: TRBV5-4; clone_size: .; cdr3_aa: CASSGGQRRNEKLFF; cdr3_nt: TGTGCCAGCAGCGGGGGACAGCGGAGAAATGAAAAACTGTTTTTT
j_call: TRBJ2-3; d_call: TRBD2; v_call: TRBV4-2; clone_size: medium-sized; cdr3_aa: CASSQGGGGATDTQYF; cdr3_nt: TGTGCCAGCAGCCAAGGAGGCGGGGGGGCCACAGATACGCAGTATTTT
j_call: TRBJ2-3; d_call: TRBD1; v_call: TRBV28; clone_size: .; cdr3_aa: CASSSTDRGRGDTQYF; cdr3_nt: TGTGCCAGCAGTTCCACCGACAGGGGGCGGGGAGATACGCAGTATTTT
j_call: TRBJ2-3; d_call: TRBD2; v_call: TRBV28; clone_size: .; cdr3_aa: CASKVGGRVREDTQYF; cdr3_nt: TGTGCCAGCAAGGTTGGGGGGAGGGTGAGAGAAGATACGCAGTATTTT